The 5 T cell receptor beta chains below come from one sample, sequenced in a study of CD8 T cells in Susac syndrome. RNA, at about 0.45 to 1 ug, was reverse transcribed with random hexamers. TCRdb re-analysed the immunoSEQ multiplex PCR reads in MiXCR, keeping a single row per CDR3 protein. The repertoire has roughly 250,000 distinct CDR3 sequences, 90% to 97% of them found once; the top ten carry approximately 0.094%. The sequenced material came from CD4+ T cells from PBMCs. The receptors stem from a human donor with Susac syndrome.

The chain's CDR3 is CAISTGTSGAYNEQFF. The CDR3 nucleotides read TGTGCCATCAGTACCGGGACTAGCGGGGCCTACAATGAGCAGTTCTTC. The rearrangement joins TRBV10-3 to TRBJ2-1; 13 bases agree with TRBD2. Germline CDR1 reads ENHRY; CDR2 reads SYGVKD. The ends lost 5 bases at V and 2 bases at J; junction bases unmatched: 3. There are 16 residues in the CDR3.

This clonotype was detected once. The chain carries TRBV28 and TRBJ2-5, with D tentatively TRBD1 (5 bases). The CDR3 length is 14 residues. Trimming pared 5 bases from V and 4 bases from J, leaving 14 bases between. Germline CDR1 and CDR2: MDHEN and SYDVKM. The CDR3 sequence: CASSPGAGRETQYF. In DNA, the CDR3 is TGTGCCAGCAGTCCTGGGGCCGGCAGAGAGACCCAGTACTTC.

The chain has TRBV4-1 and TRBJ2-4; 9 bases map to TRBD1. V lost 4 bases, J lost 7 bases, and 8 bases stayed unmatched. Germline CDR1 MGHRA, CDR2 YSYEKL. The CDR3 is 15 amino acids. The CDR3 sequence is CASSLWTGDSNIQYF. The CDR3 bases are TGCGCCAGCAGCCTTTGGACAGGGGACTCCAACATTCAGTACTTC.

The CDR3 DNA is TGTGCCTGGAGTGCAAGCACCTTTGCGAACACTGAAGCTTTCTTT. Protein sequence: CAWSASTFANTEAFF. The gene calls are TRBV30 and TRBJ1-1; unclear D gene. The CDR3 has 15 amino acids. Per germline, CDR1 GTSNPN and CDR2 SVGIG (reference sequence). Trimming took off 1 base at V and 1 base at J, with 13 bases between the two ends.

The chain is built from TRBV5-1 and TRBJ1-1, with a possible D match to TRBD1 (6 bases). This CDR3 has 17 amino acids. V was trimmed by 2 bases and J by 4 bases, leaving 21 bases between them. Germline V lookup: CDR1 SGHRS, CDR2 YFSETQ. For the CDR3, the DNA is TGCGCCAGCAGCTTATTCACCCGGGGGCCTATGGGCACTGAAGCTTTCTTT. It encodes CASSLFTRGPMGTEAFF.